The source of this T cell receptor (beta chain) is a study of shared clonotypes between healthy human individuals. Looking at the study overall: Each donor's CD4 naive and CD4 memory cells filled three plates apiece, CD8 naive two, and CD8 memory one.

The naive CD8 fraction comprised CD45RO-negative cells positively selected for CCR7 and excluded terminally differentiated effector memory CD45RA+ cells. The data were produced by immunoSEQ multiplex PCR, yet TCRdb's version contains in-frame clones alone and is incomplete. The sample carries about 580,000 clones, roughly 98% recorded once. General study results and limits: Genetic and exposure-history diversity was limited by the few donors.

Worth noting for this clone: No antigen is known for it.

The material sequenced was naive CD8+ T cells sorted from blood. The sequence was obtained from a man younger than 40 in good health.

The CDR3 spells CASSQDPGRSYEQYF. CDR3 bases: TGTGCCAGCAGCCAAGATCCGGGACGCTCCTACGAGCAGTACTTC. The V and J genes are TRBV7-9 and TRBJ2-7; D might be TRBD1 or TRBD2, each matching 5 bases. This CDR3 has 15 amino acids. V lost 5 bases and J lost 0, with 14 bases in between. Germline CDR1 reads SEHNR; CDR2 reads FQNEAQ (reference sequence).